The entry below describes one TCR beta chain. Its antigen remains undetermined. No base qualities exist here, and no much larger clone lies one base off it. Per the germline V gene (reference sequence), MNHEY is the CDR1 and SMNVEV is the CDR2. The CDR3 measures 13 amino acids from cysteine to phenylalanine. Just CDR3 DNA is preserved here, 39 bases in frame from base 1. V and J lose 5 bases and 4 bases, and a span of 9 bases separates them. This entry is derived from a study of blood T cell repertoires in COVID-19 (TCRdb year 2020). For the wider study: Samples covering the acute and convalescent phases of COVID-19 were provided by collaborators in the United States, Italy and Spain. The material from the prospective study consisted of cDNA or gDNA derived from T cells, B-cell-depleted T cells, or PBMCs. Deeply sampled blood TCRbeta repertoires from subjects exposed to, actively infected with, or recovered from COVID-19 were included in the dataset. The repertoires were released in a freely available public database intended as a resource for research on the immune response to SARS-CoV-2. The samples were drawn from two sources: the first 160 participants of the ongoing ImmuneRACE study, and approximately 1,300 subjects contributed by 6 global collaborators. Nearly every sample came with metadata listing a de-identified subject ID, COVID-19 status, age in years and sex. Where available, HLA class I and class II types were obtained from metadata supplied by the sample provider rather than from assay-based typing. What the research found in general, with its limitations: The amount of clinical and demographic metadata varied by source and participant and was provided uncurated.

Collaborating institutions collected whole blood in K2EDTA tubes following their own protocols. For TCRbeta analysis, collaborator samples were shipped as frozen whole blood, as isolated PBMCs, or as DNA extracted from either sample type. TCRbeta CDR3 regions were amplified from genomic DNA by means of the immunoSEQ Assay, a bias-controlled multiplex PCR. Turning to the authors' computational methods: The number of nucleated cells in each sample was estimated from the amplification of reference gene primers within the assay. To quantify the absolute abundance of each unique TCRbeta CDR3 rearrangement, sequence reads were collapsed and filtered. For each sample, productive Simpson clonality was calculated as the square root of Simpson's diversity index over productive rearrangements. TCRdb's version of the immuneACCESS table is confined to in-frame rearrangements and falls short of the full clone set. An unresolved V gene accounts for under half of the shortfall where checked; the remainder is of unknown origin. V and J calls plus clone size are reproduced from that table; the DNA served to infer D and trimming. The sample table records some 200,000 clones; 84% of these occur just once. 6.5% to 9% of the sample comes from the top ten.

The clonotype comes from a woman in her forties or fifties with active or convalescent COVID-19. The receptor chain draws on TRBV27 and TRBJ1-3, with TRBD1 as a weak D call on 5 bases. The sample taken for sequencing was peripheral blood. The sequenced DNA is TGTGCCAGCAGTCCCAACAGGGGAAACACCATATATTTT. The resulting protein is CASSPNRGNTIYF.